This TCR beta chain comes out of a study of regulatory T cells in long-lasting Graves disease. Stated time point: newly diagnosed GD, antithyroid drugs for less than 3 months. Construction of the TCR library relied on RNA isolated from PBMCs. V gave up 1 base and J gave up 2 bases; unmatched junction bases: 4. Germline V CDR1 and CDR2: MGHRA, YSYEKL. This CDR3 contains 17 residues. Construction of TCR beta libraries relied on iRepertoire HTBI primers and on Arm-PCR targeting CDR3 regions. In TCRdb, the multiplex PCR reads were re-called with MiXCR into one record per CDR3 protein. The sample contains 300,000 to 400,000 distinct CDR3 sequences, over 15% of which appear only once. This clonotype has a handful of counts. In addition, the sample was reused for a study of T cells in Graves' hyperthyroidism and ophthalmopathy.

This TCR was recovered from a man aged 40-50 years with Graves disease. The sequenced sample was peripheral blood mononuclear cells (PBMCs), obtained at new diagnosis, from a patient treated with antithyroid drugs. V and J are TRBV4-1 and TRBJ2-1; TRBD2 matches 11 bases. CDR3 bases: TGCGCCAGCAGCCAAGCCCCGGGACTAGCGGCCTACAATGAGCAGTTCTTC. It yields the protein CASSQAPGLAAYNEQFF.